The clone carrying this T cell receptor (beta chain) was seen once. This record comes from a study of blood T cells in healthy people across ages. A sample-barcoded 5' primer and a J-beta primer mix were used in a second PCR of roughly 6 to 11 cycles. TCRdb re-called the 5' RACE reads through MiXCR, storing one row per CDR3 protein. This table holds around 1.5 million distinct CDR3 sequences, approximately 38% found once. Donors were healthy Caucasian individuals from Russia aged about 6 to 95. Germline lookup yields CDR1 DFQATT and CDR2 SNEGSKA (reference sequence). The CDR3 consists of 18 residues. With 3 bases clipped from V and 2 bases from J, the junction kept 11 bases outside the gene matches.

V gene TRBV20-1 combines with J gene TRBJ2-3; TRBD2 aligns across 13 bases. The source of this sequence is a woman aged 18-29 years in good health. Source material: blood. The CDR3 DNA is TGCAGTGCTAGCCCCGGGACTAGCGGGACCTACTTCACAGATACGCAGTATTTT. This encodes CSASPGTSGTYFTDTQYF.